The source of this T cell receptor (beta chain) is a study of CD8+ T cells in alopecia areata. The CDR3 runs to 12 residues. Germline V gene lookup returns CDR1 SQVTM and CDR2 ANQGSEA. Trimming took off 7 bases at V and 0 bases at J, with 9 bases between the two ends. In each case, RNA was isolated and then reverse transcribed into cDNA as the sequencing template. Libraries were prepared by immunoSEQ multiplex PCR; TCRdb keeps only in-frame clonotypes and omits some of them. The sample shows roughly 190,000 clones, less than 65% of them seen only once. As to treatment: oral pan-JAK inhibitor, 5-10 mg twice daily.

The source of this sequence is a human donor with alopecia areata. The V and J genes are TRBV29-1 and TRBJ1-1; unclear D gene. The sample was CD4+ T cells sorted from blood, taken at week 24, from a patient treated with tofacitinib. The CDR3 DNA reads as TGCAGCGCCGGAGAAATGAACACTGAAGCTTTCTTT. Amino acid sequence: CSAGEMNTEAFF.